This TCR beta chain was recovered during a study of CD8 T cells in Susac syndrome. This clonotype came up once. The antigen is not known. RNA amounts of about 0.45 to 1 ug underwent reverse transcription with random hexamers. TCRdb recomputed calls from the immunoSEQ multiplex PCR reads with MiXCR, one row per CDR3 protein. The data show about 130,000 distinct CDR3 sequences, 90% to 95% seen once. Whole-study results and caveats: Susac-specific public clones were found in both the total CD8+ and the CD8+ TEMRA repertoires, with approximately 16 in the former and about five in the latter.

CDR1 and CDR2 from the germline V gene are MNHNS and SASEGT. The CDR3 runs to 15 residues. V dropped 6 bases and J dropped 6; count of bases not matched to a gene: 7. Sequencing was done on a sample of CD8+ T cells from PBMCs. V and J are TRBV6-1 and TRBJ2-1; 11 bases match TRBD2. The sequence was collected from a human donor with Susac syndrome. The DNA of the CDR3 is TGTGCCAGCAGCCCCATAGCGGGGGGGACCAATGAGCAGTTCTTC. It yields the protein CASSPIAGGTNEQFF.